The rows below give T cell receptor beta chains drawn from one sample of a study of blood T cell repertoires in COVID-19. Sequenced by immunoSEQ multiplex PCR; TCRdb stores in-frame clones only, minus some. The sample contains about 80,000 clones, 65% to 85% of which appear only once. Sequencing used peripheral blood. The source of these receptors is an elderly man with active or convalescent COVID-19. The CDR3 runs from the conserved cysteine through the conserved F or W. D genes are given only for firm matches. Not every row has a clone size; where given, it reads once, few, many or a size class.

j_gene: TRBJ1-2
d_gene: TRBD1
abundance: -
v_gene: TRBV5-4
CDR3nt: TGTGCCAGCAGCTCAGGGGGTGACTATGGCTACACCTTC
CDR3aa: CASSSGGDYGYTF

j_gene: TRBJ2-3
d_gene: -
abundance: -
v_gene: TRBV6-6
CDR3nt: TGTGCCAGCAGCCGACTGGGGGCAGGGTTTCTTTTAGATACTAGCACAGATACGCAGTATTTT
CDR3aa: CASSRLGAGFLLDTSTDTQYF

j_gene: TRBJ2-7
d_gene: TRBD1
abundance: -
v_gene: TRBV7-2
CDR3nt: TGTGCCAGCAGCTTCGGCCGGGACAGGGGGCACGAGCAGTACTTC
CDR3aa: CASSFGRDRGHEQYF

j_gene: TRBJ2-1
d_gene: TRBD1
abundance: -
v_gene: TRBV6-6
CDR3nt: TGTGCCAGCAGCTACAGGGGAAACAATGAGCAGTTCTTC
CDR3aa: CASSYRGNNEQFF

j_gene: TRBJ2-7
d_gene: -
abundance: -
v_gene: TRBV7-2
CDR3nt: TGTGCCAGCAGCCAGGACAGTCTCGCCTACGAGCAGTACTTC
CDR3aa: CASSQDSLAYEQYF

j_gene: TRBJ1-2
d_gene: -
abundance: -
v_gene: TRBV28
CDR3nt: TGTGCCAGCAGTTTAGTCTCCAGGCAGGGAGGATATGGCTACACCTTC
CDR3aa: CASSLVSRQGGYGYTF

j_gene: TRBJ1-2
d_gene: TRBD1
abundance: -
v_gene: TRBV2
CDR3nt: TGTGCCAGCAGCGCGGGACAGGGGAACCGCTACACCTTC
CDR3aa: CASSAGQGNRYTF

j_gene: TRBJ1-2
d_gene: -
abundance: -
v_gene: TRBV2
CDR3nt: TGTGCCAGCAGTGATCCCGGCAGGGCTGGCTACACCTTC
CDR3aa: CASSDPGRAGYTF

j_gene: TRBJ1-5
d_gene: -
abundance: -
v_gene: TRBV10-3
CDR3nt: TGTGCCATCAGTTCACAGGGAAATCAGCCCCAGCATTTT
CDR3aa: CAISSQGNQPQHF

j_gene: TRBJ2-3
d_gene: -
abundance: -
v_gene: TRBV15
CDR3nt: TGTGCCACCAGCTTCAGCGGTATTCCCACAGATACGCAGTATTTT
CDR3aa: CATSFSGIPTDTQYF

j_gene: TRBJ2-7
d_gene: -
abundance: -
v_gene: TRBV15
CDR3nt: TGTGCCACCAGCAGAGGGCCCTACGAGCAGTACTTC
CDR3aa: CATSRGPYEQYF

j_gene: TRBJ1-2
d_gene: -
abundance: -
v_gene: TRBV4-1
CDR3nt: TGCGCCAGCAGCCAAGATCCCAGGGGACGGGTCTATGGCTACACCTTC
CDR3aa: CASSQDPRGRVYGYTF

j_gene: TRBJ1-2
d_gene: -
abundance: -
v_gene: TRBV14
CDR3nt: TGTGCCAGCAGCCAAGCGGGGATAGAGGGCTACACCTTC
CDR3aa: CASSQAGIEGYTF

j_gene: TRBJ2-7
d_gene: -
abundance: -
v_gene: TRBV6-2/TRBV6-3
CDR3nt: TGTGCCAGCAGTTACGCGGGACGCACCTACGAGCAGTACTTC
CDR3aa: CASSYAGRTYEQYF

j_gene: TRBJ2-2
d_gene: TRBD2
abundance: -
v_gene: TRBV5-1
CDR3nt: TGCGCCAGCAGCTTGGAGGGGGCTAGCGGGAGGACCCCGCCCCCCGGGGAGCTGTTTTTT
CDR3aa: CASSLEGASGRTPPPGELFF

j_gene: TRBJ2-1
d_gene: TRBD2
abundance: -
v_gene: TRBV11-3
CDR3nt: TGTGCCAGCAGCTTGCGGGGGAGGACCTACAATGAGCAGTTCTTC
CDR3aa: CASSLRGRTYNEQFF

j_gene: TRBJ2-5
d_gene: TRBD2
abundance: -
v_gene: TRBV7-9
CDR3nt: TGTGCCAGCAGCCGGGGGGACCAACAAGAGACCCAGTACTTC
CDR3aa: CASSRGDQQETQYF

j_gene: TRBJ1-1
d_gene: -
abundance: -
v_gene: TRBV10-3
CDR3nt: TGTGCCATCAGTGCTAGACGGGACACTGAAGCTTTCTTT
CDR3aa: CAISARRDTEAFF

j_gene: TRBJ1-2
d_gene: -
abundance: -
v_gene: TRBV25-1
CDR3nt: TGTGCCAGCAGTGGGGGGACAAATCTGGGCTACACCTTC
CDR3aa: CASSGGTNLGYTF

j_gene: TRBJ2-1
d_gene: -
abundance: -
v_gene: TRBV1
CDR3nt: TGCACCAGCAGCCAAATACAGGGAAGGCAGTTCTTC
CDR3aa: CTSSQIQGRQFF

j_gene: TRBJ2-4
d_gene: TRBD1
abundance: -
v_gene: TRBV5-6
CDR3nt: TGTGCCAGCAGCTCCCTTGGACAGGGAGGCATTCAGTACTTC
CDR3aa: CASSSLGQGGIQYF

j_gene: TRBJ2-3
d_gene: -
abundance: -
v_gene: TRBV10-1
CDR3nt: TGCGCCAGCAGTGGCGGACTGGTCACAGATACGCAGTATTTT
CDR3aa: CASSGGLVTDTQYF

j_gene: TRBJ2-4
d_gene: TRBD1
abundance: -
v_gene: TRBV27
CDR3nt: TGTGCCAGCAGCTCAACTCGACAGGGAAACATTCAGTACTTC
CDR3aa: CASSSTRQGNIQYF

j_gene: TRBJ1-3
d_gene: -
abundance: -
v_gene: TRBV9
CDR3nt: TGTGCCAGCAGCTTCGCCCCCAGGCACTCTGGAAACACCATATATTTT
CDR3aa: CASSFAPRHSGNTIYF

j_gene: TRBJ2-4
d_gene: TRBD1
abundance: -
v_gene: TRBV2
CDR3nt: TGTGCCGGCTCGGTCCTCTCGGGACAGTCCCAAAACATTCAGTACTTC
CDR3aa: CAGSVLSGQSQNIQYF

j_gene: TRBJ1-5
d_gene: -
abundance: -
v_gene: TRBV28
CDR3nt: TGTGCCAGCAGTTTAGGGGGGGGGCATCAGCCCCAGCATTTT
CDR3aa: CASSLGGGHQPQHF

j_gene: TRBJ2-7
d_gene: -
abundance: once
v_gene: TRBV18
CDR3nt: TGTGCCAGCTCACCCTCGGGAGTTTCCTACGAGCAGTACTTC
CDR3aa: CASSPSGVSYEQYF

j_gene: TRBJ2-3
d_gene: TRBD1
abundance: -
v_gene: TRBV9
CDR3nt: TGTGCCAGCAGCGTAGAACAGGGGGCAGATACGCAGTATTTT
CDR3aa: CASSVEQGADTQYF

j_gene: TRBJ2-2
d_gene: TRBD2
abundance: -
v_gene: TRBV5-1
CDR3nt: TGCGCCAGCAGCTGGGCGGCGGGAGAGTTCGGGGAGCTGTTTTTT
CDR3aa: CASSWAAGEFGELFF

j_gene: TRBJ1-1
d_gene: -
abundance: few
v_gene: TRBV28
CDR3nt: TGTGCCAGCAGTCAATTGCAGGGCACTGAAGCTTTCTTT
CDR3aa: CASSQLQGTEAFF

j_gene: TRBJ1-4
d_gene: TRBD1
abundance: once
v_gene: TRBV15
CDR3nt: TGTGCCACCAGCGGTCGACAGGGGGCCGAAAAACTGTTTTTT
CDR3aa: CATSGRQGAEKLFF

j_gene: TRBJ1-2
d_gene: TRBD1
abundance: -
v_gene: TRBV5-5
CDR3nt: TGTGCCCCTAGGGACAGGGAATTTGTTTGTGGCTACACCTTC
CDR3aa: CAPRDREFVCGYTF

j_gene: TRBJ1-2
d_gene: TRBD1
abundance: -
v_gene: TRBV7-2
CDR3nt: TGTGCCAGCAGCCCAGGACAGGGGAGATACACCTTC
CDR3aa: CASSPGQGRYTF

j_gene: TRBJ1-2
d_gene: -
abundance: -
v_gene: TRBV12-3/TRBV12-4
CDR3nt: TGTGCCAGCAGTTTTGGGGGAGGGTATGGCTACACCTTC
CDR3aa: CASSFGGGYGYTF

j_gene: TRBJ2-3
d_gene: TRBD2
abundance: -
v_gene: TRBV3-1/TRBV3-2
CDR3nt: TGTGCCAGCAGCCAAGATCGGGGCCTAGCGGGGCGAGATACGCAGTATTTT
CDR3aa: CASSQDRGLAGRDTQYF

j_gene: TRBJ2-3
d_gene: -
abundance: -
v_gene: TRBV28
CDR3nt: TGTGCCAGCAGTGGGGGGAACTCCAAGGCAGATACGCAGTATTTT
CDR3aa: CASSGGNSKADTQYF

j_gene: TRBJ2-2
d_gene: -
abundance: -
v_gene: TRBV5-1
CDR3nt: TGCGCCAGCAGCTTGGTCGCCGCCCGAGTGAGCACCGGGGAGCTGTTTTTT
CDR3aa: CASSLVAARVSTGELFF

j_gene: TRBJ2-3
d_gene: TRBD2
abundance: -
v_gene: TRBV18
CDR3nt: TGTGCCAGCTCACGGACTAGCGGGAGTCTCACAGATACGCAGTATTTT
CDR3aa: CASSRTSGSLTDTQYF

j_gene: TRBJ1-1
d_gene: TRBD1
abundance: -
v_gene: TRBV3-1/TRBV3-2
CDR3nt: TGTGCCAGCAGCCCGCGGGACAGGGGGCGGATTGTTGCCGCTTTCTTT
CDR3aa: CASSPRDRGRIVAAFF

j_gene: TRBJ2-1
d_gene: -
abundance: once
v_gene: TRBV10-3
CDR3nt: TGTGCCATCAGTGTTGGATCGCAGGGTAGGTTCTTC
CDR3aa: CAISVGSQGRFF

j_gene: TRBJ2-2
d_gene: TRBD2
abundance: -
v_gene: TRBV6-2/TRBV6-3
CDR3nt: TGTGCCAGCAGTCCCCGGATAGCGGGAGGGCCGGGAACCGGGGAGCTGTTTTTT
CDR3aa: CASSPRIAGGPGTGELFF

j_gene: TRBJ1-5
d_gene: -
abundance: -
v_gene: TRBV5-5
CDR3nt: TGTGCCAGCAGCCGACAGAGCTTCGAGCCCCAGCATTTT
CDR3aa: CASSRQSFEPQHF

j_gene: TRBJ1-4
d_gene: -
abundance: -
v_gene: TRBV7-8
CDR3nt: TGTGCCAGCAGCGGAGGTTTTACAACTAATGAAAAACTGTTTTTT
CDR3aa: CASSGGFTTNEKLFF

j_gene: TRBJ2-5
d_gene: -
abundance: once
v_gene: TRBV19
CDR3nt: TGTGCCAGCGAAAGCGCGGGAGAGACCCAGTACTTC
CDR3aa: CASESAGETQYF

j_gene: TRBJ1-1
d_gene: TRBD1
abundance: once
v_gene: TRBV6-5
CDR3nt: TGTGCCAGCAGCTCCTTCCGGGACAGGGTGACTGAAGCTTTCTTT
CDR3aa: CASSSFRDRVTEAFF

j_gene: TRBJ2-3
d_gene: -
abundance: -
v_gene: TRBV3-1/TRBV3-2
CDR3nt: TGTGCCAGCAGCCTTTCACTAGCCACAGATACGCAGTATTTT
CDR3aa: CASSLSLATDTQYF

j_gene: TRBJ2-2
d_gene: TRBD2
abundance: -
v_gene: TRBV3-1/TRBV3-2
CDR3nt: TGTGCCAGCAGCCGGGACCGGCTAGCGGGGACCACCGGGGAGCTGTTTTTT
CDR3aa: CASSRDRLAGTTGELFF

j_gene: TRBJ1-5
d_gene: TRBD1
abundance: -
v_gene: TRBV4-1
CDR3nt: TGCGCCAGCAGCCGAACAGGGGGCGCGGATCAGCCCCAGCATTTT
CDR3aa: CASSRTGGADQPQHF

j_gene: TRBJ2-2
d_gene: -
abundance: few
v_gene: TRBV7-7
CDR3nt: TGTGCCAGCAGCGAAAATGACCGGGTCACCGGGGAGCTGTTTTTT
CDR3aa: CASSENDRVTGELFF

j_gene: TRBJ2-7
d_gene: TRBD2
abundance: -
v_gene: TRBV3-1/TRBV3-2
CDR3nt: TGTGCCAGCAGCCCGGGGGGGTCCTACGAGCAGTACTTC
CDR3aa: CASSPGGSYEQYF